This TCR beta chain was captured by sequencing in a study of blood T cell repertoires in COVID-19. Looking at the study overall: Collection of acute and convalescent COVID-19 samples took place in the United States, Italy and Spain. T cells, B-cell-depleted T cells, or PBMCs supplied cDNA or gDNA.

Only one count was recorded for this clone. Per the original data handling: It was from reference gene primer amplification that nucleated cell counts were estimated. Some clones are missing from TCRdb's copy, which holds only in-frame ones; the method was immunoSEQ multiplex PCR. From that table come the V and J calls and clone size; the DNA was used to work out D and trimming. The sample carries roughly 220,000 clones, 80% to 90% recorded once. Participant reports of clinical history set cohort assignment. The TCR was taken from a middle-aged woman with acute COVID-19. Sequencing input: PBMCs or T cells enriched from blood (not recorded which).

The CDR3: CASSVTSGSYNEQFF. Here the CDR3 DNA reads TGTGCCAGCAGCGTGACTAGCGGGAGCTACAATGAGCAGTTCTTC. V and J are TRBV2 and TRBJ2-1; 12 bases fit TRBD2. The V gene's germline CDR1 is SNHLY and CDR2 FYNNEI. The CDR3 contains 15 residues. Trimming at V came to 6 bases and at J to 3 bases, leaving 3 bases not matched to a gene.